A single sample gave rise to the 3 T cell receptor beta chains below, sequenced in a study of regulatory T cells in long-lasting Graves disease. Time point indicated: newly diagnosed GD, antithyroid drugs for less than 3 months. The authors made the TCR library using RNA they extracted from PBMCs. Combining iRepertoire HTBI primers with Arm-PCR of CDR3 regions, the authors built TCR beta libraries. Via MiXCR, TCRdb re-called the multiplex PCR reads, giving one row per CDR3 protein. The table shows some 460,000 distinct CDR3 sequences, with about 17% occurring only once. The same sample was also studied in work on T cells in Graves' hyperthyroidism and ophthalmopathy.

Sequencing used peripheral blood mononuclear cells (PBMCs), obtained at new diagnosis, from a patient treated with antithyroid drugs. The receptors stem from a man aged 35 to 55 with Graves disease.

About this clonotype: Possible read error: a much larger clone is one base away. The CDR3 region has the DNA TGCAGCGCTTGTACTAGCGGGAGCTCCTACGAGCAGTACTTC. It yields the protein CSACTSGSSYEQYF. The V and J genes are TRBV29-1 and TRBJ2-7; TRBD2 matches at 11 bases. With V trimmed by 7 bases and J by 0 bases, 5 bases remained unmatched. The CDR3 extends over 14 amino acids. The germline V gene has CDR1 SQVTM and CDR2 ANQGSEA.

This clonotype was picked up one time. The chain recombines TRBV29-1 with TRBJ2-5; D is unclear. Trimming took off 0 bases at V and 1 base at J, with 3 bases between the two ends. The CDR3 extends over 12 amino acids. Germline CDR1 reads SQVTM; CDR2 reads ANQGSEA. The CDR3 protein is CSVEEAQETQYF. In DNA form, the CDR3 reads TGCAGCGTTGAAGAAGCCCAAGAGACCCAGTACTTC.

This clonotype was observed a few times. V is TRBV2 and J is TRBJ1-2, with 8 bases identical to TRBD1. This CDR3 contains 15 residues. V gave up 6 bases and J gave up 4 bases; unmatched junction bases: 10. Per the germline V gene, CDR1 is SNHLY and CDR2 is FYNNEI. CDR3 sequence: CASRDGGQGRYGYTF. The CDR3 coding sequence is TGTGCCAGCAGAGACGGAGGACAGGGTCGCTATGGCTACACCTTC.